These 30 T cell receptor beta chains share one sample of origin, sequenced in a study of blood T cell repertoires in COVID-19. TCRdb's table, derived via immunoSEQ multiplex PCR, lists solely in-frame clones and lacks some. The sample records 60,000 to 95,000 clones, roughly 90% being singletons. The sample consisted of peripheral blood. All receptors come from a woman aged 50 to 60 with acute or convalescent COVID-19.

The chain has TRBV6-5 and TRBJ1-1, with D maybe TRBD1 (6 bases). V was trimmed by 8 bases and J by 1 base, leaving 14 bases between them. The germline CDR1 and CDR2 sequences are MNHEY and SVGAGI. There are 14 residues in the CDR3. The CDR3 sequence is CASQWGRGNTEAFF. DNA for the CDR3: TGTGCCAGCCAGTGGGGCAGGGGGAACACTGAAGCTTTCTTT.

Here the CDR3 DNA reads TGTGCCAGCAGTGCTGGGACAGAGACTTCACCCCTCCACTTT. Its translation is CASSAGTETSPLHF. The chain joins TRBV2 to TRBJ1-6, with 7 positions matching TRBD1. Germline assignment: CDR1 SNHLY and CDR2 FYNNEI. The ends lost 4 bases at V and 9 bases at J; junction bases unmatched: 6. There are 14 residues in the CDR3.

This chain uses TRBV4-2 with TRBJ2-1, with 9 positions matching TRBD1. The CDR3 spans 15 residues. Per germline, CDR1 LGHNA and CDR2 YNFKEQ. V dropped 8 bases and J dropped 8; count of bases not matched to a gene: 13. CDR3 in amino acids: CASRREGRTGDEQFF. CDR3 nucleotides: TGTGCCAGCCGAAGGGAGGGCCGGACAGGGGATGAGCAGTTCTTC.

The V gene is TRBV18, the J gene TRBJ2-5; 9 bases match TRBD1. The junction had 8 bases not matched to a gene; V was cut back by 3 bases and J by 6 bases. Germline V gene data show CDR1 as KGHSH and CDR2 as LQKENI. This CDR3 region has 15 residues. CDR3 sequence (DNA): TGTGCCAGCTCACCGGAGACCGGGACAGGGAAGACCCAGTACTTC. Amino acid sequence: CASSPETGTGKTQYF.

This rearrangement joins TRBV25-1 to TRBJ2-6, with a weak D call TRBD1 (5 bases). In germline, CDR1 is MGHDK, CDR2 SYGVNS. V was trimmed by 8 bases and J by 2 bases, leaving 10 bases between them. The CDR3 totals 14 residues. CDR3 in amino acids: CASLTEAGANVLTF. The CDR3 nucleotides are TGTGCCAGCCTGACAGAGGCTGGGGCCAACGTCCTGACTTTC.

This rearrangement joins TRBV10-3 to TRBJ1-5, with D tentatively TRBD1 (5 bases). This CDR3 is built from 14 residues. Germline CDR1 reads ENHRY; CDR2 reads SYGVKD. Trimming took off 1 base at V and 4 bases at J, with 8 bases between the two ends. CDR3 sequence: CAISEFGGNQPQHF. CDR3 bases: TGTGCCATCAGTGAGTTTGGGGGGAATCAGCCCCAGCATTTT.

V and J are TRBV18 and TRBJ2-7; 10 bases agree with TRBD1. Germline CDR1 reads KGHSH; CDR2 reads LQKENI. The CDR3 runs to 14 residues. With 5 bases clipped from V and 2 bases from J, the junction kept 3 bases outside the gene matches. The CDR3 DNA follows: TGTGCCAGCTCAGGACAGGGGGAGGCCTACGAGCAGTACTTC. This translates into CASSGQGEAYEQYF. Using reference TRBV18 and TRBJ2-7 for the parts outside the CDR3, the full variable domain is NAGVMQNPRHLVRRRGQEARLRCSPMKGHSHVYWYRQLPEEGLKFMVYLQKENIIDESGMPKERFSAEFPKEGPSILRIQQVVRGDSAAYFCASSGQGEAYEQYFGPGTRLTVT.

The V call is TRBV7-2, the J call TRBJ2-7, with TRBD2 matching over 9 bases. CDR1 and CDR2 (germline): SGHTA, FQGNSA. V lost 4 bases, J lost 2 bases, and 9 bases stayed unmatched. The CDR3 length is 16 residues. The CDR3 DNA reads TGTGCCAGCAGCTCCCTCGGAGCGGGGGGAACCTACGAGCAGTACTTC. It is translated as CASSSLGAGGTYEQYF. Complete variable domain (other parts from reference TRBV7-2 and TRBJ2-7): GAGVSQSPSNKVTEKGKDVELRCDPISGHTALYWYRQSLGQGLEFLIYFQGNSAPDKSGLPSDRFSAERTGGSVSTLTIQRTQQEDSAVYLCASSSLGAGGTYEQYFGPGTRLTVT.

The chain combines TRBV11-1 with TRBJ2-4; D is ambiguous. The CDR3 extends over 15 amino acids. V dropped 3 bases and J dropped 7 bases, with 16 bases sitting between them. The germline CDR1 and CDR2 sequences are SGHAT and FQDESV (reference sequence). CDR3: CASSLVGLETNIQYF. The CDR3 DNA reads TGTGCCAGCAGCTTGGTCGGCCTGGAGACTAACATTCAGTACTTC. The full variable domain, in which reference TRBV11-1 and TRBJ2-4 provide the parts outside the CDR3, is EAEVAQSPRYKITEKSQAVAFWCDPISGHATLYWYRQILGQGPELLVQFQDESVVDDSQLPKDRFSAERLKGVDSTLKIQPAELGDSAMYLCASSLVGLETNIQYFGAGTRLSVL.

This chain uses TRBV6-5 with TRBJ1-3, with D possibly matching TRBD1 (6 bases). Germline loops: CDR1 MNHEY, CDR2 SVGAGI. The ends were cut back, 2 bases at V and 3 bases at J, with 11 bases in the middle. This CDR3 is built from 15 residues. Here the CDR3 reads CASSYIQGIGNTIYF. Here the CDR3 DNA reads TGTGCCAGCAGTTACATACAGGGAATTGGAAACACCATATATTTT.

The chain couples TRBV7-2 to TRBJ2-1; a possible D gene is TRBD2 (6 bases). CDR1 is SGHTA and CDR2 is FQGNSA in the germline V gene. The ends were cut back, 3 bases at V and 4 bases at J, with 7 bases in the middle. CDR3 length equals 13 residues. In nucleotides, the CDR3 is TGTGCCAGCAGCTTCGGGACTTACAATGAGCAGTTCTTC. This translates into CASSFGTYNEQFF.

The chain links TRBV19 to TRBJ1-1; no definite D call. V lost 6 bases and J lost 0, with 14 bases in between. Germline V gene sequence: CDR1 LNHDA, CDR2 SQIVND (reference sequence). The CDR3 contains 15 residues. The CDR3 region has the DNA TGTGCCAGTAGGCCCTCGCGGGGTTTGAACACTGAAGCTTTCTTT. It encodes CASRPSRGLNTEAFF.

CDR3 amino acids: CASSPDRGAYEQYF. The CDR3 DNA follows: TGTGCCAGCAGCCCCGACAGGGGGGCCTACGAGCAGTACTTC. The chain couples TRBV7-3 to TRBJ2-7; TRBD1 agrees at 9 bases. The V segment lost 5 bases and the J segment 2 bases; nucleotides outside the gene matches: 4. Germline values: CDR1 SGHTA, CDR2 FQGTGA. This CDR3 is built from 14 residues.

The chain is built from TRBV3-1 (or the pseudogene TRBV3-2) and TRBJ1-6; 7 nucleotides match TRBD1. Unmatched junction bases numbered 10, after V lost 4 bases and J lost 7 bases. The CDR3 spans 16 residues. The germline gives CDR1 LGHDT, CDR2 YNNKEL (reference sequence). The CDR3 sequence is CASSPSRDSGNSPLHF. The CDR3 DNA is TGTGCCAGCAGCCCCTCTCGGGACAGCGGGAATTCACCCCTCCACTTT.

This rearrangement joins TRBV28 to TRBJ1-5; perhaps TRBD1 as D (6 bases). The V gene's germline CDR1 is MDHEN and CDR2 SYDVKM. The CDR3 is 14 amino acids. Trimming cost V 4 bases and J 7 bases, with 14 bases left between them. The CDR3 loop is CASSSPRDTQPQHF. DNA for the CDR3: TGTGCCAGCAGTTCCCCTCGGGACACCCAGCCCCAGCATTTT.

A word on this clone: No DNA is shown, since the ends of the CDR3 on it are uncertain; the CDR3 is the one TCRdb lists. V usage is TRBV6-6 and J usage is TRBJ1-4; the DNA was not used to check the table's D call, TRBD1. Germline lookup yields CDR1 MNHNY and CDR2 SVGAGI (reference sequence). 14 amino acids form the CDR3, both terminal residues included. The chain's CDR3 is CASILDRINEKLFF.

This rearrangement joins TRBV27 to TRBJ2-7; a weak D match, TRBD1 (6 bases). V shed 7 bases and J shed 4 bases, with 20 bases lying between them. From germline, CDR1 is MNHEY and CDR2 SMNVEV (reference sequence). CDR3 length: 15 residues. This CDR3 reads CASTDLQGERYEQYF. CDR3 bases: TGTGCCAGCACCGATTTACAGGGAGAGAGGTACGAGCAGTACTTC.

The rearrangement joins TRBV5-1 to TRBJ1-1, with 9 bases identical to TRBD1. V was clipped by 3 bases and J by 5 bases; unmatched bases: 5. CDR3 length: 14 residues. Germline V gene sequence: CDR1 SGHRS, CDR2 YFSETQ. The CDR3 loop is CASSWDRVETEAFF. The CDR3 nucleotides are TGCGCCAGCAGCTGGGACAGGGTAGAGACTGAAGCTTTCTTT.

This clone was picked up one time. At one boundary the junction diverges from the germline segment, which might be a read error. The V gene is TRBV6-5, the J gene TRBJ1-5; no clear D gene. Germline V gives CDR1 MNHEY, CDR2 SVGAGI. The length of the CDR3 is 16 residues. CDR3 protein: CASSHSYTGSNQPQHF. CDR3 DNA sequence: TGTGCCAGCAGTCACTCATACACGGGTAGCAATCAGCCCCAGCATTTT.

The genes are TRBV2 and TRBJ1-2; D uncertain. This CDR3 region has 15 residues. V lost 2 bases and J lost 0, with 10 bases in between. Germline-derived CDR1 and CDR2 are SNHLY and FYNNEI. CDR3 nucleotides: TGTGCCAGCAGTGAAAATTTAAAAACTAACTATGGCTACACCTTC. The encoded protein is CASSENLKTNYGYTF. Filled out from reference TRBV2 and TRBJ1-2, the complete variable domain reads EPEVTQTPSHQVTQMGQEVILRCVPISNHLYFYWYRQILGQKVEFLVSFYNNEISEKSEIFDDQFSVERPDGSNFTLKIRSTKLEDSAMYFCASSENLKTNYGYTFGSGTRLTVV.

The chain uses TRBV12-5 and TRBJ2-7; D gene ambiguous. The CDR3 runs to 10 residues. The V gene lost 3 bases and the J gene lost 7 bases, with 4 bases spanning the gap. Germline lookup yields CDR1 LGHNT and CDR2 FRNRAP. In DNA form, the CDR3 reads TGTGCTAGTGGTTTTACAGAGCAGTACTTC. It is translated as CASGFTEQYF.

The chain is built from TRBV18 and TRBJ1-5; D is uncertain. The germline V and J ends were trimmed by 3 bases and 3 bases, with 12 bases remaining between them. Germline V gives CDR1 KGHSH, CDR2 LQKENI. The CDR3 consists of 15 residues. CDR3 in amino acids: CASSPGAGINQPQHF. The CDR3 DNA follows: TGTGCCAGCTCACCGGGAGCGGGGATCAATCAGCCCCAGCATTTT.

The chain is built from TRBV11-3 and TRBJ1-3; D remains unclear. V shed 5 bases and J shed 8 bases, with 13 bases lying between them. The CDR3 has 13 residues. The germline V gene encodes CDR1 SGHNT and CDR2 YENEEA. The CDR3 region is CASSQSSADTIYF. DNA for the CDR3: TGTGCCAGCAGCCAATCAAGCGCCGACACCATATATTTT. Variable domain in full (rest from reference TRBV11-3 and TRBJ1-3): EAGVVQSPRYKIIEKKQPVAFWCNPISGHNTLYWYLQNLGQGPELLIRYENEEAVDDSQLPKDRFSAERLKGVDSTLKIQPAELGDSAVYLCASSQSSADTIYFGEGSWLTVV.

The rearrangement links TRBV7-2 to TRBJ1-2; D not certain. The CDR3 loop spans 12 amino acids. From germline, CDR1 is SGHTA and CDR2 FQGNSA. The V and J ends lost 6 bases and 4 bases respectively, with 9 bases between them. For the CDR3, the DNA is TGTGCCAGCAGACCGGGAGCCTATGGCTACACCTTC. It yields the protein CASRPGAYGYTF. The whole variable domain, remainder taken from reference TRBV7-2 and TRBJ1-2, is GAGVSQSPSNKVTEKGKDVELRCDPISGHTALYWYRQSLGQGLEFLIYFQGNSAPDKSGLPSDRFSAERTGGSVSTLTIQRTQQEDSAVYLCASRPGAYGYTFGSGTRLTVV.

Here the CDR3 reads CASSSYRDRDSAEAFF. Written as DNA, the CDR3 is TGTGCCAGCAGCTCCTACCGGGACAGGGATTCCGCTGAAGCTTTCTTT. V is TRBV7-9 and J is TRBJ1-1; 9 bases match TRBD1. This CDR3 has 16 amino acids. The germline V gene encodes CDR1 SEHNR and CDR2 FQNEAQ (reference sequence). V was pared by 4 bases and J by 6 bases, with 12 bases of the junction left unmatched.

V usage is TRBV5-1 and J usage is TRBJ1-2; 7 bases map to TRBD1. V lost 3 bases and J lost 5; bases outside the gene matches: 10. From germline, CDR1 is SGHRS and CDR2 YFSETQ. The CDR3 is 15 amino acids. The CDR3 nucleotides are TGCGCCAGCAGCTACCAACAGGGGAATTCTTATGGCTACACCTTC. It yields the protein CASSYQQGNSYGYTF.

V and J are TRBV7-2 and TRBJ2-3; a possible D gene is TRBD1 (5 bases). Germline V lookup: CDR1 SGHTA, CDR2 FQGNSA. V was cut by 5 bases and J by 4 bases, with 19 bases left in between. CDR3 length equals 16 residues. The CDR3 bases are TGTGCCAGCAGCCTCCCTAGGGGTAGGGAAGCAGATACGCAGTATTTT. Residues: CASSLPRGREADTQYF.

The CDR3 protein is CASGPVGQTPNSNQPQHF. The CDR3 nucleotides are TGTGCTAGTGGACCCGTTGGACAGACTCCAAATAGCAATCAGCCCCAGCATTTT. V and J are TRBV12-5 and TRBJ1-5; TRBD1 is a possible D gene (6 bases). V was clipped by 6 bases and J by 0 bases, with 21 bases between them. This CDR3 spans 18 amino acids. Germline values: CDR1 LGHNT, CDR2 FRNRAP.

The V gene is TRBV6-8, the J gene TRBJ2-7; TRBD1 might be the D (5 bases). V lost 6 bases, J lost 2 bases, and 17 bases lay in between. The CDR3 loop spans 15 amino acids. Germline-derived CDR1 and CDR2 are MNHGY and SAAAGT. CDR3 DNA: TGTGCCAGCAGAGACACCGATGACAGTACCTACGAGCAGTACTTC. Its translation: CASRDTDDSTYEQYF.

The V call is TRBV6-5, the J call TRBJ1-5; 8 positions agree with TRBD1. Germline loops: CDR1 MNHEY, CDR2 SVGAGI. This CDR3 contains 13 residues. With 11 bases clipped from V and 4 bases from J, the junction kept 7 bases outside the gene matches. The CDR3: CAAGGQVNQPQHF. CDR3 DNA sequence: TGTGCCGCAGGGGGACAGGTTAATCAGCCCCAGCATTTT.